Below, 13 T cell receptor beta chains from the same sample are listed, as sequenced in a study of cytomegalovirus exposure and HLA in healthy donors. PCR primers comprised 60 Vbeta and 13 Jbeta primers. Data came from immunoSEQ multiplex PCR; TCRdb stores just in-frame clones and leaves some out. The repertoire holds over 150,000 clones, nearly 80% seen once, with about 9.5% in the top ten. The sequenced sample consisted of PBMCs. The receptors originated from a man between 18 and 29 years old in good health and CMV-seropositive.

This clone came up once. The gene calls are TRBV19 and TRBJ2-2; the D is unclear. The CDR3 consists of 13 residues. Germline CDR1 is LNHDA and CDR2 is SQIVND (reference sequence). The V and J ends lost 3 bases and 4 bases respectively, with 6 bases between them. CDR3 region: CASSISVTGELFF. DNA of the CDR3: TGTGCCAGTAGTATTTCAGTCACCGGGGAGCTGTTTTTT.

The CDR3 nucleotides read TGTGCCAGTAGTATAGAGCGGACAGGGGCCTATGGCTACACCTTC. Translating it yields CASSIERTGAYGYTF. J is TRBJ1-2 and V is TRBV19; 9 bases fit TRBD1. The CDR3 is 15 amino acids. Trimming removed 0 bases from V and 4 bases from J; junction bases left unmatched: 3. The germline V gene has CDR1 LNHDA and CDR2 SQIVND (reference sequence).

The J gene is TRBJ1-2, the V gene TRBV10-3; 7 bases are shared with TRBD1. Germline trimming cut 8 bases from V and 4 bases from J; bases unmatched to any gene: 4. The CDR3 loop spans 12 amino acids. The V gene's germline CDR1 is ENHRY and CDR2 SYGVKD. CDR3 bases: TGTGCCATCTGGACAGGATCCTATGGCTACACCTTC. This gives the protein CAIWTGSYGYTF.

The CDR3 DNA sequence: TGTGCCAGCAGCCAAGAAGGCGGGAGTGGGTACAATGAGCAGTTCTTC. Translating it yields CASSQEGGSGYNEQFF. The chain is built from TRBV4-2 and TRBJ2-1, with TRBD2 matching 7 bases. CDR3 length equals 16 residues. The V segment lost 0 bases and the J segment 4 bases; nucleotides outside the gene matches: 6. The germline CDR1 and CDR2 sequences are LGHNA and YNFKEQ.

The rearrangement uses TRBV2 and TRBJ2-5; D possibly corresponds to TRBD2 (6 bases). Deletions cut 3 bases from V and 5 bases from J, with 16 bases between. This CDR3 region has 15 residues. Germline V CDR1 and CDR2: SNHLY, FYNNEI. CDR3 nucleotides: TGTGCCAGCAGTGAGTGGGGGGTTGTTCAGGAGACCCAGTACTTC. Its protein product is CASSEWGVVQETQYF.

Concerning this clone: Other DNA sequences in this sample translate to the same CDR3. The gene calls are TRBV2 and TRBJ1-1, with 7 bases identical to TRBD1. In germline, CDR1 is SNHLY, CDR2 FYNNEI. This CDR3 spans 14 amino acids. J gave up 0 bases and V 2 bases, and 0 bases lay outside the gene matches. The CDR3 spells CASSEQGVNTEAFF. Written as DNA, the CDR3 is TGTGCCAGCAGTGAACAGGGGGTGAACACTGAAGCTTTCTTT.

This clone was counted only a few times. This chain uses TRBV5-5 with TRBJ2-3; D is perhaps TRBD2 (5 bases). V was pared by 4 bases and J by 2 bases, with 11 bases between. This CDR3 region has 14 residues. Germline V gene sequence: CDR1 SGHKS, CDR2 YYEKEE (reference sequence). This CDR3 is CASSPPTTTDTQYF. The CDR3 nucleotides read TGTGCCAGCAGCCCTCCGACTACCACAGATACGCAGTATTTT.

This clone was detected only once. The V gene is TRBV2, the J gene TRBJ1-2, with 10 bases identical to TRBD1. The V gene's germline CDR1 is SNHLY and CDR2 FYNNEI. This CDR3 contains 18 residues. J gave up 4 bases and V 8 bases, and 19 bases lay outside the gene matches. CDR3 nucleotide sequence: TGTGCCAGCTCATCCCCACGGGACAGGGGTCATGTTGTCTATGGCTACACCTTC. Translated: CASSSPRDRGHVVYGYTF.

The J gene is TRBJ1-1, the V gene TRBV7-8; no clear D. Trimming pared 5 bases from V and 12 bases from J, leaving 16 bases between. The CDR3 length is 12 residues. Germline CDR1 is SGHVS and CDR2 is FQNEAQ. Here the CDR3 DNA reads TGTGCCAGCAGCACTGAAGAGGGTTTAACTTTCTTT. Its protein is CASSTEEGLTFF.

The rearrangement links TRBV5-4 to TRBJ1-2; D possibly corresponds to TRBD1 (5 bases). The V end lost 2 bases, the J end lost 3 bases, and 8 bases lay between the germline ends. The CDR3 is made up of 13 amino acids. Germline loops: CDR1 SGHNT, CDR2 YYREEE (reference sequence). The DNA of the CDR3 is TGTGCCAGCAGCTTTTCCAGGGACTATGGCTACACCTTC. Amino acid sequence: CASSFSRDYGYTF.

This clone was observed once. The chain joins TRBV28 to TRBJ2-3; D gene ambiguous. The CDR3 has 13 residues. V was shortened by 8 bases and J by 7 bases, with 16 bases between the two germline ends. Germline lookup yields CDR1 MDHEN and CDR2 SYDVKM. The CDR3 nucleotides read TGTGCCAGCTTTCCCGCGACTCTTAATACGCAGTATTTT. It translates to CASFPATLNTQYF. The variable domain in full, completed from reference TRBV28 and TRBJ2-3, reads DVKVTQSSRYLVKRTGEKVFLECVQDMDHENMFWYRQDPGLGLRLIYFSYDVKMKEKGDIPEGYSVSREKKERFSLILESASTNQTSMYLCASFPATLNTQYFGPGTRLTVL.

The V and J genes are TRBV13 and TRBJ2-1, with D perhaps TRBD1 (6 bases). V dropped 4 bases and J dropped 2 bases, with 15 bases sitting between them. CDR3 length: 16 amino acids. Germline loops: CDR1 PRHDT, CDR2 FYEKMQ (reference sequence). The CDR3 is CASSSRQAITYNEQFF. CDR3 coding DNA: TGTGCCAGCAGCTCGAGACAGGCGATTACCTACAATGAGCAGTTCTTC.

The DNA for the CDR3 is TGTGCCAGTAGTATAGTCACGGGTTCCGGGGAGCTGTTTTTT. The encoded protein is CASSIVTGSGELFF. The chain carries TRBV19 and TRBJ2-2; no reliable D call. This CDR3 has 14 residues. V was pared by 1 base and J by 6 bases, with 9 bases between. The germline V gene encodes CDR1 LNHDA and CDR2 SQIVND (reference sequence). Looking up the rest from reference TRBV19 and TRBJ2-2 gives the full variable domain: DGGITQSPKYLFRKEGQNVTLSCEQNLNHDAMYWYRQDPGQGLRLIYYSQIVNDFQKGDIAEGYSVSREKKESFPLTVTSAQKNPTAFYLCASSIVTGSGELFFGEGSRLTVL.